This T cell receptor (beta chain) was profiled in a study of T-cell memory formation after mild COVID-19. MiXCR was run by TCRdb on the 5' RACE reads, yielding one entry per CDR3 protein. The table shows a few hundred thousand distinct CDR3 sequences, with about 20% occurring only once. Trimming cost V 7 bases and J 4 bases, with 7 bases left between them. CDR3 size: 11 residues. Germline loops: CDR1 MNHEY, CDR2 SVGAGI. This sequence joins TRBV6-5 and TRBJ1-2; D is uncertain. The origin of this receptor is a man aged 18 to 30 who had mild COVID-19 (a few samples of this study predate the infection). Cell type and time point are not known. Sequenced sample: PBMCs or a T cell subset sorted from them (not recorded which). In nucleotides, the CDR3 is TGTGCCAGCATGACATCCTATGGCTACACCTTC. This encodes CASMTSYGYTF.